This TCR beta chain was sequenced during a study of blood T cell repertoires in COVID-19. How the authors handled the data: For nucleated cells, counts were estimated from reference gene primer amplification. The repertoire was sequenced with immunoSEQ multiplex PCR; TCRdb's copy has only in-frame clones and lacks some. That table gives V, J and clone size, and the DNA gave D and trimming. The sample has around 89,000 clones, roughly 70% seen once; the top ten hold 13% to 15%. CDR1 and CDR2 (germline): SNHLY, FYNNEI. This CDR3 region has 15 residues. Trimming left V 1 base short and J 8 bases short, with 14 bases between.

The sequencing sample was made of peripheral blood. V gene TRBV2 combines with J gene TRBJ1-4, with no clear D. The TCR comes from a woman over 75 with acute or convalescent COVID-19. The CDR3 here is CASSEVSTTGEKLFF. In DNA form, the CDR3 reads TGTGCCAGCAGTGAAGTATCCACCACGGGAGAAAAACTGTTTTTT.